This T cell receptor (beta chain) was captured in a study of blood T cell repertoires in COVID-19 (TCRdb year 2020). As for the study more broadly: The collaborator samples originated in the United States, Italy and Spain and spanned the acute and convalescent phases of COVID-19. The prospective study material was composed of cDNA or gDNA derived from T cells, B-cell-depleted T cells, or PBMCs. Subjects who had been exposed to COVID-19, were actively infected with it, or had recovered from it provided the deeply sampled blood TCRbeta repertoires that made up the dataset. A freely available public database, intended as a resource for researchers studying the immune response to SARS-CoV-2, is where the repertoires were released. Samples came from the ongoing ImmuneRACE study (first 160 participants) plus 1,254 subjects from 6 global collaborators. The sample metadata nearly always contained a de-identified subject ID, COVID-19 status, age in years and sex. Where available, HLA class I and class II types were obtained from metadata supplied by the sample provider rather than from assay-based typing.

Collaborating institutions collected whole blood in K2EDTA tubes following their own protocols. For TCRbeta analysis, collaborator samples were shipped as frozen whole blood, as isolated PBMCs, or as DNA extracted from either sample type. The paper's findings and limits, for the study overall: Clinical and demographic metadata were provided uncurated, with the amount varying by source and participant.

Turning to this clone: Its recognized antigen is unknown. No per-base quality is available; no much larger clone lies one base away.

TCRbeta CDR3 regions were amplified from genomic DNA by means of the immunoSEQ Assay, a bias-controlled multiplex PCR. On the authors' methods: Nucleated cell counts per sample were estimated from amplification of reference gene primers within the assay. To quantify the absolute abundance of each unique TCRbeta CDR3 rearrangement, sequence reads were collapsed and filtered. Productive Simpson clonality was computed per sample as the square root of Simpson's diversity index over productive rearrangements. TCRdb stores this immuneACCESS table with in-frame sequences only. Part of the clones is absent; in the studies checked, under half of the shortfall reflects unresolved V genes, and no reason is known for the rest. Clone size and V and J calls were adopted from that table, with D and trimming inferred from the DNA. The sample table lists some 150,000 clones, 87% of them with a count of one. Of the sample, less than 4.5% falls within the top ten clones.

The CDR3 goes from the cysteine to the phenylalanine over 15 residues. The read is trimmed to its CDR3 DNA, 45 bases read in frame from base 1. For CDR1 and CDR2, the germline V gene lists MNHEY and SVGAGI. V is reduced by 7 bases and J by 6 bases, leaving a spacing of 21 bases between them. The TCR originated in a woman in her sixties or seventies with active or convalescent COVID-19. Sequenced material: peripheral blood. This chain is built from TRBV6-5 and TRBJ1-1; TRBD1 is perhaps the D gene, given 5 matching bases. The CDR3 here reads CASTTGLGAAAEAFF. DNA sequence: TGTGCCAGCACCACTGGGCTTGGGGCGGCAGCTGAAGCTTTCTTT.